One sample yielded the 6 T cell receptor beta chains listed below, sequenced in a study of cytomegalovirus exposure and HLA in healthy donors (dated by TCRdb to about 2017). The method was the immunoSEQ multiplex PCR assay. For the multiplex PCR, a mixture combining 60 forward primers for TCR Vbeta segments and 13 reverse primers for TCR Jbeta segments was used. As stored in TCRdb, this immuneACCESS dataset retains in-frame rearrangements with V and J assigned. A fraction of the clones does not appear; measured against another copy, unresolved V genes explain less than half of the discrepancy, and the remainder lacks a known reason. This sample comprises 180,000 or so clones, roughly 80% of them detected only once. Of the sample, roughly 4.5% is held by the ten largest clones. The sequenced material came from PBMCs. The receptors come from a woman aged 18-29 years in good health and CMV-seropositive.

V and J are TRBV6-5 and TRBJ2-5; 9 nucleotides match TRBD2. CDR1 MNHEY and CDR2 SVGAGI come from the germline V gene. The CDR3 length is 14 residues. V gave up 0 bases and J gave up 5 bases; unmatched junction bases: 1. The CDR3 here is CASSYSTSGETQYF. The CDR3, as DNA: TGTGCCAGCAGTTACTCAACTAGCGGGGAGACCCAGTACTTC.

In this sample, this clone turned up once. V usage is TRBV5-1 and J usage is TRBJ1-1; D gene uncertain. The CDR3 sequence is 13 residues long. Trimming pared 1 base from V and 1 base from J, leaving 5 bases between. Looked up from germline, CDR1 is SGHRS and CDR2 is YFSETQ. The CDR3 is CASSLSSNTEAFF. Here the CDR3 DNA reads TGCGCCAGCAGCTTGTCTTCGAACACTGAAGCTTTCTTT.

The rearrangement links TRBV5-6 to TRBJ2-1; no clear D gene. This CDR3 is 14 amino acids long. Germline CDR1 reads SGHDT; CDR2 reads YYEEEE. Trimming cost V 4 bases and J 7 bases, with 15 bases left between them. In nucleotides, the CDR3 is TGTGCCAGCAGCGGTTATGTGAGTCCGAATGAGCAGTTCTTC. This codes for CASSGYVSPNEQFF.

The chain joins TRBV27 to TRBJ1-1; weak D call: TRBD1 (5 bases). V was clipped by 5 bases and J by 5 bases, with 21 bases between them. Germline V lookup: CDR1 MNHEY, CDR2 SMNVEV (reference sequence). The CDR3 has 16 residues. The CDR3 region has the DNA TGTGCCAGCAGTGAACCGGGACTAAACCTTGTAACTGAAGCTTTCTTT. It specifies CASSEPGLNLVTEAFF.

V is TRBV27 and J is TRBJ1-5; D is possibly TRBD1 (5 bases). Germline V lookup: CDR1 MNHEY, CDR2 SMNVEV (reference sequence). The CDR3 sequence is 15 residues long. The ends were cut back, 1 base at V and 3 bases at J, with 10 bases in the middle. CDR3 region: CASSLYGAYNQPQHF. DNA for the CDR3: TGTGCCAGCAGTTTATATGGGGCCTACAATCAGCCCCAGCATTTT.

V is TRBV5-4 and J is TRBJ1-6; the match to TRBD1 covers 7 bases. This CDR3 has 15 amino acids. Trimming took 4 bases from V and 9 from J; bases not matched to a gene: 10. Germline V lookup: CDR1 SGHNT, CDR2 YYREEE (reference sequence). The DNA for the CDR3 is TGTGCCAGCAGCCCGTGGAACAGGGGCAGTTCACCCCTCCACTTT. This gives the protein CASSPWNRGSSPLHF.